This TCR beta chain was recorded in a study of T-cell memory formation after mild COVID-19. About the study: Largely donor-specific TCR clusters were found. Notes on the study in general: The SARS-CoV-2 specificity of second-wave clones reaching peak at day 37 remained unverified. Clones contracting over day 15 to 85 were CD4/CD8 balanced, with later expanders leaning CD4+.

The authors produced TCR alpha and TCR beta cDNA libraries with sample barcodes and UMIs by 5'RACE using constant-segment primers. TCRdb redid the calling of the 5' RACE reads with MiXCR, one entry per CDR3 protein. The sample lists more than 350,000 distinct CDR3 sequences, under 25% occurring once. About this clonotype itself: Its antigen is undetermined.

V lost 9 bases, J lost 0 bases, and 15 bases lay in between. The CDR3 extends over 14 amino acids. Per germline, CDR1 SGHTA and CDR2 FQGNSA. What was sequenced was PBMCs or a T cell subset sorted from them (not recorded which). The receptor was derived from an adult woman who had mild COVID-19 (a few samples of this study predate the infection). Cell type and time point are not known. The chain combines TRBV7-2 with TRBJ2-7, with D perhaps matching TRBD1 (5 bases). DNA of the CDR3: TGTGCCAGGGGGCCCCAGAGGACCTCCTACGAGCAGTACTTC. Protein sequence: CARGPQRTSYEQYF.